This is a list of T cell receptor beta chains from one sample in a study of blood T cell repertoires in COVID-19. Produced via immunoSEQ multiplex PCR; TCRdb's table is partial and in-frame only. The sample carries around 130,000 clones, 70% to 85% recorded once. The sequenced material came from peripheral blood. These receptors all stem from a woman in her 70s with acute or convalescent COVID-19. The CDR3 runs from the conserved cysteine through the conserved F or W. D genes are given only for firm matches. Only some rows state a clone size, as once, few, many or a class for expanded clones.

V	size	J	D	DNA	CDR3
TRBV3-1/TRBV3-2	NA	TRBJ1-2	TRBD1	TGTGCCAGCAGCCCAGGGACAGGCGGTGGCTACACCTTC	CASSPGTGGGYTF
TRBV30	NA	TRBJ1-3	NA	TGTGCCTGGAGTGTACAGCTCAGGGACACCATATATTTT	CAWSVQLRDTIYF
TRBV5-1	NA	TRBJ1-6	TRBD1	TGCGCCAGCAGCTCAGGACAGGGTAATTCACCCCTCCACTTT	CASSSGQGNSPLHF
TRBV25-1	NA	TRBJ1-1	TRBD1	TGTGCCAGCACCCAGACAGGGTTGGGCACTGAAGCTTTCTTT	CASTQTGLGTEAFF
TRBV7-8	NA	TRBJ2-2	TRBD2	TGTGCCAGCAGCTTAGTCCTAGCGGGGGGATCGGCCGGGGAGCTGTTTTTT	CASSLVLAGGSAGELFF
TRBV5-4	once	TRBJ1-4	TRBD1	TGTGCCAGCCGAACACAGGGGGCAGATGAAAAACTGTTTTTT	CASRTQGADEKLFF
TRBV2	NA	TRBJ2-2	TRBD1	TGTGCCAGCAACTCACAGGGGGGTGGCACCGGGGAGCTGTTTTTT	CASNSQGGGTGELFF
TRBV11-3	NA	TRBJ1-1	NA	TGTGCCAGCAGCCGTCGGAACACTGAAGCTTTCTTT	CASSRRNTEAFF
TRBV7-6	NA	TRBJ1-6	NA	TGTGCCAGCAGCTTACAGGGGAGCTCCTATAATTCACCCCTCCACTTT	CASSLQGSSYNSPLHF
TRBV7-5	many	TRBJ1-2	NA	TGTGTCAGAAGCCAGGTGGGCTACACCTTC	CVRSQVGYTF
TRBV6-5	once	TRBJ2-5	TRBD2	TGTGCCAGCAGTCAGCGGGGGTTGGGTGGAAAGACCCAGTACTTC	CASSQRGLGGKTQYF
TRBV29-1	NA	TRBJ1-1	TRBD1	TGCAGCGTAGGGACAGGGGGTTTTGAAGCTTTCTTT	CSVGTGGFEAFF
TRBV6-5	NA	TRBJ1-3	TRBD1	TGTGCCAGCAGACCAGGGGGTGGAAACACCATATATTTT	CASRPGGGNTIYF
TRBV6-5	NA	TRBJ2-3	NA	TGTGCCACGGGATCAAATACGCAGTATTTT	CATGSNTQYF
TRBV4-1	NA	TRBJ2-7	NA	TGCGCCAGCAGCCAAGACAGGACTTCCAACGAGCAGTACTTC	CASSQDRTSNEQYF
TRBV19	NA	TRBJ1-5	NA	TGTGCCAGTAGTATTCGGGCAGGGGCGATAGGTCAGCCCCAGCATTTT	CASSIRAGAIGQPQHF
TRBV5-1	NA	TRBJ1-4	NA	TGCGCCAGCAGCTTGGGACAGAATAATGAAAAACTGTTTTTT	CASSLGQNNEKLFF
TRBV27	NA	TRBJ1-1	NA	TGTGCCAGCAGTTTGGGAGGGAACACTGAAGCTTTCTTT	CASSLGGNTEAFF
TRBV6-5	NA	TRBJ2-7	TRBD1	TGTGCCAGCAGTAACGAAGGGACAGGGTTCTACGAGCAGTACTTC	CASSNEGTGFYEQYF
TRBV18	NA	TRBJ2-1	TRBD2	TGTGCCAGCTCCCGAGGGACTAGCGGGACCTCCTACAATGAGCAGTTCTTC	CASSRGTSGTSYNEQFF
TRBV6-5	once	TRBJ2-3	TRBD1	TGTGCCAGCAGTCTTATCACAGGGGGTGAAGATACGCAGTATTTT	CASSLITGGEDTQYF
TRBV2	few	TRBJ2-2	TRBD2	TGTGCCAGCAGCCCCGGGACTAGTGGCACCGGGGAGCTGTTTTTT	CASSPGTSGTGELFF
TRBV6-6	NA	TRBJ2-3	TRBD2	TGTGCCAGCAGTCCAACGACTAGCGGGGAACCCACAGATACGCAGTATTTT	CASSPTTSGEPTDTQYF
TRBV9	once	TRBJ1-6	TRBD1	TGTGCCAGCAGCTCGACAGGGGACGGTAATTCACCCCTCCACTTT	CASSSTGDGNSPLHF
TRBV4-1	NA	TRBJ1-1	TRBD1	TGCGCCAGCAGCCAAACCCGGACAGGGATCACTGAAGCTTTCTTT	CASSQTRTGITEAFF
TRBV19	NA	TRBJ1-2	NA	TGTGCCAGTAGTATGAGGGTAGCTAACTATGGCTACACCTTC	CASSMRVANYGYTF
TRBV5-1	NA	TRBJ2-3	NA	TGCGCCAGCAGCGTAAACCAGGGGAAGGATACGCAGTATTTT	CASSVNQGKDTQYF
TRBV29-1	NA	TRBJ1-1	NA	TGCAGCTCCGGACAGACAATGAACACTGAAGCTTTCTTT	CSSGQTMNTEAFF
TRBV28	NA	TRBJ1-2	TRBD1	TGTGCCAGTCGGACAGGGGATCGTGGCTACACCTTC	CASRTGDRGYTF
TRBV19	NA	TRBJ1-2	TRBD1	TGTGCCAGTAGTATGACAGGGGGACCTTATGGCTACACCTTC	CASSMTGGPYGYTF
TRBV4-2	NA	TRBJ2-2	TRBD1	TGTGCCAGCAGCCAGGGACAGGGGGGGAACACCGGGGAGCTGTTTTTT	CASSQGQGGNTGELFF
TRBV5-1	NA	TRBJ1-3	NA	TGCGCCAGCAGCTTGGGAGGAGGGCAGCTCTCTGGAAACACCATATATTTT	CASSLGGGQLSGNTIYF
TRBV20-1	NA	TRBJ2-7	NA	TGCAGTGCTAGTGGGGGGCCGCGGAGCTCCTACGAGCAGTACTTC	CSASGGPRSSYEQYF
TRBV11-2	NA	TRBJ2-5	TRBD2	TGTGCCAGCAGCCCCCTGGGACTAGCGGGGGGGCAAGAGACCCAGTACTTC	CASSPLGLAGGQETQYF
TRBV6-5	NA	TRBJ1-1	NA	TGTGCCACCCCCTCGGGATTGAACACTGAAGCTTTCTTT	CATPSGLNTEAFF
TRBV19	NA	TRBJ2-1	TRBD2	TGTGCCAGTAGTGTTCAAGCGGGGGGACTCAATGAGCAGTTCTTC	CASSVQAGGLNEQFF
TRBV27	NA	TRBJ1-1	NA	TGTGCCAGCAGTTTGGGGGGGGAGACTGAAGCTTTCTTT	CASSLGGETEAFF
TRBV5-1	NA	TRBJ2-5	NA	TGCGCCAGCAGCCAGACTAGTTTCCGGGAGACCCAGTACTTC	CASSQTSFRETQYF
TRBV14	NA	TRBJ2-3	TRBD1	TGTGCCAGCAGCCAAGATTACAGGGGAGATACGCAGTATTTT	CASSQDYRGDTQYF
TRBV5-1	NA	TRBJ2-4	NA	TGCGCCAGCAGCTTGGCCGTCTTAGCAGATTTAGCCAAAAACATTCAGTACTTC	CASSLAVLADLAKNIQYF
TRBV5-1	NA	TRBJ1-6	NA	TGCGCCAGCGCAGCCACACAGGATTATAATTCACCCCTCCACTTT	CASAATQDYNSPLHF
TRBV29-1	NA	TRBJ1-1	TRBD1	TGCAGCGTTGCGGGACAGGGCGTCCCTGAAGCTTTCTTT	CSVAGQGVPEAFF
TRBV19	NA	TRBJ2-1	TRBD1	TGTGCCAGTAGCAGGGACAGGGGGGGTAGCTACAATGAGCAGTTCTTC	CASSRDRGGSYNEQFF
TRBV27	NA	TRBJ2-5	TRBD2	TGTGCCAGCAGTCCCCGGGACTACCTCGAAGAGACCCAGTACTTC	CASSPRDYLEETQYF
TRBV2	NA	TRBJ1-1	NA	TGTGCCAGCAGTGAAAGAGGGGAAGCTTTCTTT	CASSERGEAFF